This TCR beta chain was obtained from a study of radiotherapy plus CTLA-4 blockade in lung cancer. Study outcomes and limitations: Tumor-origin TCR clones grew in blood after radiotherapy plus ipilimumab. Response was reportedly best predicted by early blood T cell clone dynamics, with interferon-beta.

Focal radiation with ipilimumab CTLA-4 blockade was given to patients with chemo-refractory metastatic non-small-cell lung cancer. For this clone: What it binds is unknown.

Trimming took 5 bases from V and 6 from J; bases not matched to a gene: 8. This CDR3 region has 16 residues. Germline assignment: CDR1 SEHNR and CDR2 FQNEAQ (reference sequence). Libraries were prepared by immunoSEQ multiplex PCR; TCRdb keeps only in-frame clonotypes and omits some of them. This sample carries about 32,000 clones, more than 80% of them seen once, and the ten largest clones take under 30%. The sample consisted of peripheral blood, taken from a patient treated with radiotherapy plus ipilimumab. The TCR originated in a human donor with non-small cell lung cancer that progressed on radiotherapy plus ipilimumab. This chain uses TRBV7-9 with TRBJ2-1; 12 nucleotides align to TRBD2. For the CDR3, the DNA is TGTGCCAGCAGCCCTCCTAGCGGGGGGGCCCGCAATGAGCAGTTCTTC. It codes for CASSPPSGGARNEQFF.